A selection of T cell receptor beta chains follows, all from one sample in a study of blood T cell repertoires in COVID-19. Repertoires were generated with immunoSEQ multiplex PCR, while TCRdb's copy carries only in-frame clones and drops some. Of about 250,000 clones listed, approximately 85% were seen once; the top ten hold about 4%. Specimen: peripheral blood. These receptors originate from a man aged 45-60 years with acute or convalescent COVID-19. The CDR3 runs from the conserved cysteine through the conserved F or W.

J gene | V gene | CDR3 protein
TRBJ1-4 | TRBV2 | CASRVGPNNEKLFF
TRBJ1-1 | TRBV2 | CAIDREEAFF
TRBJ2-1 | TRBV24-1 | CATSDLDSGSSSYNEQFF
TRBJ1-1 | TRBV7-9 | CASSRKGGQGAWAEAFF
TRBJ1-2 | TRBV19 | CASSHYRGTPPSYGYTF
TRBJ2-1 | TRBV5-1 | CASSLAQRYNEQFF
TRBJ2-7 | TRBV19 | CASSREGSYEQYF
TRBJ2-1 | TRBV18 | CASSPRTEHEQFF
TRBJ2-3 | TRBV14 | CASSPKTRLDTQYF
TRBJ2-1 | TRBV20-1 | CGLGGNEQFF
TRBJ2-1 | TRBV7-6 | CASSFSESSYNEQFF
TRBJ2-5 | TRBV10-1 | CASSESTGQETQYF
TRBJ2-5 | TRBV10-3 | CAISDPKGGLGETQYF
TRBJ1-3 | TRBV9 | CASSPYRSPSGNTIYF
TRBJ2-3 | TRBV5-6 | CATEVLGTDTQYF
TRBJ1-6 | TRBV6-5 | CASQSGALNSPLHF
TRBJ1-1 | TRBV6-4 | CASRTTNRGTEAFF
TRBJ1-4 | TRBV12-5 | CASGLVPTGDEKLFF
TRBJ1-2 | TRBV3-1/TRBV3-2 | CASSQGPLYGYTF
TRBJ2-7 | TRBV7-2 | CASSLEWQTYEQYF
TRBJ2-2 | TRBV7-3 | CASSLRRGPAGTGELFF
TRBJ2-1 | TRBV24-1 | CATSDPSSGRIEQFF
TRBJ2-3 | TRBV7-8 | CASSLRRRTSTDTQYF
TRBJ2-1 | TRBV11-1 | CASSPGGVRDYNEQFF
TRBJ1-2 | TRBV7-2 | CASSRGGADGYTF
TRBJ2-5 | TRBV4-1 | CASSQFLAGGQETQYF
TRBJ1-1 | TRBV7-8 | CASSSQSTEAFF
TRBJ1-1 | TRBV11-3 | CASSQTIEAFF
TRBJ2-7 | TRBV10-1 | CASSRGERADEQYF
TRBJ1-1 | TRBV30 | CAWSVRAGQYKTSPEAFF
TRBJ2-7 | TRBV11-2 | CASSLHRVRSYEQYF
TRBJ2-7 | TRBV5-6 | CASTPGGSHEQYF